The 14 T cell receptor beta chains presented below share a single source sample, sequenced in a study of radiotherapy plus CTLA-4 blockade in lung cancer. Some clones are missing from TCRdb's copy, which holds only in-frame ones; the method was immunoSEQ multiplex PCR. The sample yields roughly 80,000 clones, 70% to 80% seen once. The sample in question was peripheral blood, obtained from a patient treated with radiotherapy plus ipilimumab. The receptors come from a human donor with non-small cell lung cancer whose response to radiotherapy plus ipilimumab could not be evaluated.

This chain connects TRBV7-2 to TRBJ2-5; maybe TRBD2 (5 bases). Trimming took off 1 base at V and 5 bases at J, with 14 bases between the two ends. Per germline, CDR1 SGHTA and CDR2 FQGNSA. This CDR3 comprises 15 residues. CDR3 protein: CASSLGIGVWETQYF. The CDR3 DNA follows: TGTGCCAGCAGCTTAGGAATCGGGGTGTGGGAGACCCAGTACTTC. The complete variable domain, with remaining parts taken from reference TRBV7-2 and TRBJ2-5, reads GAGVSQSPSNKVTEKGKDVELRCDPISGHTALYWYRQSLGQGLEFLIYFQGNSAPDKSGLPSDRFSAERTGGSVSTLTIQRTQQEDSAVYLCASSLGIGVWETQYFGPGTRLLVL.

This clone was counted once. The gene calls are TRBV5-1 and TRBJ2-5; unclear D gene. The V gene lost 2 bases and the J gene lost 1 base, with 9 bases spanning the gap. This CDR3 has 14 residues. Germline V lookup: CDR1 SGHRS, CDR2 YFSETQ. As DNA, the CDR3 is TGCGCCAGCAGCTTCATTAGTATCCAAGAGACCCAGTACTTC. It codes for CASSFISIQETQYF.

The genes are TRBV4-1 and TRBJ2-5; 10 nucleotides match TRBD2. Trimming removed 5 bases from V and 3 bases from J; junction bases left unmatched: 9. The CDR3 is 16 amino acids. Per the germline V gene, CDR1 is MGHRA and CDR2 is YSYEKL. The CDR3 reads CASSSISSGGKETQYF. DNA of the CDR3: TGCGCCAGCAGCTCTATATCTAGCGGGGGCAAAGAGACCCAGTACTTC.

V is TRBV28 and J is TRBJ1-2, with D maybe TRBD1 (6 bases). The V end lost 3 bases, the J end lost 3 bases, and 20 bases lay between the germline ends. CDR1 is MDHEN, CDR2 SYDVKM, per germline. The CDR3 has 17 residues. The CDR3 DNA reads as TGTGCCAGCAGTTTTTCTCTGGACCTCCCAGGGGACTATGGCTACACCTTC. It codes for CASSFSLDLPGDYGYTF.

The chain carries TRBV27 and TRBJ2-1; 7 nucleotides align to TRBD1. This CDR3 contains 15 residues. The V gene's germline CDR1 is MNHEY and CDR2 SMNVEV (reference sequence). V dropped 6 bases and J dropped 2; count of bases not matched to a gene: 7. The CDR3: CASSVQGVTYNEQFF. CDR3 nucleotides: TGTGCCAGCAGCGTCCAGGGGGTTACCTACAATGAGCAGTTCTTC.

Worth noting for this clone: Other DNA sequences in this sample translate to the same CDR3. V usage is TRBV18 and J usage is TRBJ2-2; 8 nucleotides agree with TRBD1. CDR1 and CDR2 from the germline V gene are KGHSH and LQKENI. Trimming took 6 bases from V and 1 from J; bases not matched to a gene: 4. The CDR3 extends over 15 amino acids. The CDR3 DNA reads TGTGCCAGCTCCCCCGGGACAGGGAACACCGGGGAGCTGTTTTTT. Its protein is CASSPGTGNTGELFF.

The V call is TRBV7-9, the J call TRBJ1-2; 7 nucleotides match TRBD1. V lost 2 bases, J lost 4 bases, and 16 bases stayed unmatched. The CDR3 extends over 18 amino acids. The germline gives CDR1 SEHNR, CDR2 FQNEAQ (reference sequence). The CDR3 sequence: CASSLKDRSPSPSYGYTF. The CDR3 DNA is TGTGCCAGCAGCTTAAAGGACAGGAGTCCTTCCCCCTCCTATGGCTACACCTTC. The full variable domain, its missing parts supplied by reference TRBV7-9 and TRBJ1-2, is DTGVSQNPRHKITKRGQNVTFRCDPISEHNRLYWYRQTLGQGPEFLTYFQNEAQLEKSRLLSDRFSAERPKGSFSTLEIQRTEQGDSAMYLCASSLKDRSPSPSYGYTFGSGTRLTVV.

The sample holds a few counts of this clone. V and J are TRBV6-1 and TRBJ1-2; TRBD1 is a possible D gene (5 bases). V dropped 5 bases and J dropped 4 bases, with 11 bases sitting between them. Germline assignment: CDR1 MNHNS and CDR2 SASEGT. The CDR3 has 13 residues. CDR3 loop: CASSSSTVYGYTF. In DNA, the CDR3 is TGTGCCAGCAGTTCCTCGACAGTCTATGGCTACACCTTC.

J is TRBJ2-5 and V is TRBV29-1, with 11 positions matching TRBD2. Germline assignment: CDR1 SQVTM and CDR2 ANQGSEA. With 3 bases clipped from V and 2 bases from J, the junction kept 5 bases outside the gene matches. CDR3 length: 15 residues. The CDR3 DNA reads TGCAGCGTTGAGACGGGACTAGCGGTTCAAGAGACCCAGTACTTC. Encoded protein: CSVETGLAVQETQYF.

V is TRBV7-2 and J is TRBJ1-3, with D possibly TRBD1 on 6 matching bases. Per the germline V gene, CDR1 is SGHTA and CDR2 is FQGNSA. This CDR3 spans 15 amino acids. V lost 5 bases and J 4 bases, leaving 15 bases between the germline ends. The CDR3, as DNA: TGTGCCAGCAGCCCGACAGGAGGCTCCGGAAACACCATATATTTT. This encodes CASSPTGGSGNTIYF.

This clone has only a few counts. The chain combines TRBV18 with TRBJ2-7; D may be TRBD1 (5 bases). V dropped 2 bases and J dropped 6 bases, with 17 bases sitting between them. This CDR3 spans 15 amino acids. CDR1 and CDR2 from the germline V gene are KGHSH and LQKENI. CDR3 region: CASSPVNLQESEQYF. CDR3 bases: TGTGCCAGCTCACCAGTTAATCTACAGGAATCCGAGCAGTACTTC.

The chain links TRBV6-1 to TRBJ2-7, with D possibly matching TRBD2 (6 bases). CDR3 length: 14 residues. The germline CDR1 and CDR2 sequences are MNHNS and SASEGT. V lost 10 bases and J 1 base, leaving 17 bases between the germline ends. The CDR3 nucleotides read TGTGCCATCCAGTTCTACGGGACTTCCTACGAGCAGTACTTC. It codes for CAIQFYGTSYEQYF.

This clone has just a few counts. This sequence joins TRBV19 and TRBJ1-5; no reliable D call. CDR3 length equals 13 residues. V was trimmed by 3 bases and J by 4 bases, leaving 7 bases between them. Germline CDR1 is LNHDA and CDR2 is SQIVND (reference sequence). Here the CDR3 DNA reads TGTGCCAGTAGTATGGGAGGGAATCAGCCCCAGCATTTT. The encoded protein is CASSMGGNQPQHF.

The chain couples TRBV11-2 to TRBJ2-5, with 8 bases aligning to TRBD2. There are 16 residues in the CDR3. The germline gives CDR1 SGHAT, CDR2 FQNNGV. V shed 2 bases, J shed 4 bases, and the junction held 9 bases outside the gene matches. The CDR3, as DNA: TGTGCCAGCAGCTTATTCTTAGCGGGAATTGCAGAGACCCAGTACTTC. Residues: CASSLFLAGIAETQYF.